This record looks at one TCR beta chain sequence and its context. PCR amplification relied on 60 Vbeta primers (plus 13 Jbeta primers). TCRdb's table, derived via immunoSEQ multiplex PCR, lists solely in-frame clones and lacks some. Of 100,000 to 150,000 clones listed, 73% are singletons. The sample originates from a study of cytomegalovirus exposure and HLA in healthy donors. Germline assignment: CDR1 LNHNV and CDR2 YYDKDF (reference sequence). The length of the CDR3 is 16 residues. The V segment lost 1 base and the J segment 7 bases; nucleotides outside the gene matches: 9. The genes are TRBV15 and TRBJ2-5, with TRBD1 matching over 10 bases. The clonotype comes from a woman aged 40 to 49 in good health and CMV-seropositive. Sequences were obtained from PBMCs. The CDR3 loop reads CATSRVLGTGELTQYF. CDR3 sequence (DNA): TGTGCCACCAGCAGAGTTTTAGGGACAGGGGAGCTGACCCAGTACTTC.